This TCR beta chain derives from a study of T cell responses to AZD1222 COVID-19 vaccine. Findings of the study overall: The study found vaccine-associated CD4 TCRs spanning spike, dominant at 160-218 and 743-854. Without day 14 samples, only post-peak T cell repertoires were studied. AZD1222 recipients seropositive at baseline numbered only 5 to 7.

Profiled with immunoSEQ multiplex PCR; TCRdb holds only in-frame clones, not every one. The table lists 130,000 to 150,000 clones, about 90% of them singletons, with 5.2% in the top ten. Concerning this clone: Its antigen is unidentified.

Losses at the gene ends were 6 bases for V and 3 bases for J; bases not matched to a gene: 7. The germline V gene has CDR1 SEHNR and CDR2 FQNEAQ (reference sequence). The CDR3 covers 16 residues. The material was peripheral blood, obtained on day 0 of AZD1222 vaccination. This chain uses TRBV7-9 with TRBJ2-3; 12 bases agree with TRBD2. This clonotype was obtained from an adult in good health. The DNA for the CDR3 is TGTGCCAGCAGTCCACGACTAGCGGGAGTGACAGATACGCAGTATTTT. Its translation: CASSPRLAGVTDTQYF.